The present TCR beta chain was sequenced within a study of OX40 agonist ivuxolimab in advanced cancers. For the study at large: A mean age of about 56 years, range about 20 to 85, was recorded, and under 85% were male. Partial responses, seen in three patients, involved one hepatocellular carcinoma and two cutaneous melanomas. Notes on the study in general: The CD4+ and CD8+ T cells in the blood had expanded clonally by week 6 at 0.1 to 3.0 mg/kg.

The sample holds one count of this clone. Its target is unknown. With autoimmune disease history or systemic immunosuppression, patients were excluded. TCRdb's copy holds only in-frame clones and misses some; the assay was immunoSEQ multiplex PCR. The table has 65,000 to 100,000 clones, about 90% seen once; the top ten hold approximately 0.76%. The trim removed 5 bases at V and 7 bases at J, leaving 13 bases unmatched. Germline lookup yields CDR1 SGHTA and CDR2 FQGNSA. CDR3 length: 15 residues. The clonotype originates from an adult with an advanced solid tumor such as melanoma, head and neck, liver or kidney cancer. This chain links TRBV7-2 with TRBJ1-2; 7 bases agree with TRBD1. The input for sequencing was CD4+ or CD8+ T cells sorted from blood, taken in a trial of the OX40 agonist ivuxolimab. This CDR3 reads CASSILLTGSAGYTF. In DNA, the CDR3 is TGTGCCAGCAGCATACTATTGACAGGGTCAGCTGGCTACACCTTC. The full variable domain, in which reference TRBV7-2 and TRBJ1-2 provide the parts outside the CDR3, is GAGVSQSPSNKVTEKGKDVELRCDPISGHTALYWYRQSLGQGLEFLIYFQGNSAPDKSGLPSDRFSAERTGGSVSTLTIQRTQQEDSAVYLCASSILLTGSAGYTFGSGTRLTVV.